Listed here are 18 T cell receptor beta chains from one sample, sequenced in a study of cytomegalovirus exposure and HLA in healthy donors. The assay was immunoSEQ multiplex PCR, and TCRdb's table has in-frame clones only and misses some. This table holds around 190,000 clones, 85% found once. Material: PBMCs. The receptors come from a man younger than 35 in good health and CMV-seropositive.

The chain couples TRBV6-5 to TRBJ1-5; D ambiguous. Germline V gene sequence: CDR1 MNHEY, CDR2 SVGAGI. The CDR3 has 15 residues. V lost 0 bases and J lost 4, with 10 bases in between. The CDR3 region has the DNA TGTGCCAGCAGTTACTCGAGCGGAGAGAATCAGCCCCAGCATTTT. It codes for CASSYSSGENQPQHF.

V usage is TRBV5-4 and J usage is TRBJ2-7; TRBD2 agrees at 12 bases. Germline V CDR1 and CDR2: SGHNT, YYREEE (reference sequence). Losses at the gene ends were 4 bases for V and 6 bases for J; bases not matched to a gene: 8. The CDR3 totals 15 residues. This chain's CDR3 is CASSGPSGRATEQYF. CDR3 coding DNA: TGTGCCAGCAGCGGCCCTAGCGGGAGGGCGACCGAGCAGTACTTC.

The chain combines TRBV9 with TRBJ2-5, with TRBD2 identical over 8 bases. Germline CDR1 is SGDLS and CDR2 is YYNGEE. The junction had 7 bases not matched to a gene; V was cut back by 4 bases and J by 5 bases. CDR3 length: 14 amino acids. The CDR3 spells CASSSEGGGETQYF. CDR3 sequence (DNA): TGTGCCAGCAGCTCAGAAGGCGGGGGGGAGACCCAGTACTTC.

This chain connects TRBV4-1 to TRBJ2-5; 7 bases are shared with TRBD1. There are 16 residues in the CDR3. Germline loops: CDR1 MGHRA, CDR2 YSYEKL. V shed 2 bases, J shed 5 bases, and the junction held 11 bases outside the gene matches. As DNA, the CDR3 is TGCGCCAGCAGCCAAACCGGGACAGTAGACCGGGAGACCCAGTACTTC. It codes for CASSQTGTVDRETQYF.

The rearrangement uses TRBV28 and TRBJ2-1; 7 bases align to TRBD1. CDR3 size: 15 residues. The germline V gene encodes CDR1 MDHEN and CDR2 SYDVKM. V trimming: 5 bases; J trimming: 6 bases; junction bases outside the gene matches: 10. The CDR3 region has the DNA TGTGCCAGCAGTGCCGGAGCAGGGGGTTTCAATGAGCAGTTCTTC. Amino acid sequence: CASSAGAGGFNEQFF.

The sample holds one count of this clone. This sequence joins TRBV11-2 and TRBJ2-1; tentative D call: TRBD2 (6 bases). Trimming removed 0 bases at V and 3 bases at J, with 12 bases between. Germline CDR1 and CDR2: SGHAT and FQNNGV. This CDR3 contains 16 residues. The CDR3 DNA sequence: TGTGCCAGCAGCTTAGATGGCGGGATGGGCTACAATGAGCAGTTCTTC. Translating it yields CASSLDGGMGYNEQFF.

The gene calls are TRBV6-5 and TRBJ2-5; the D gene is possibly TRBD2 (7 bases). Germline CDR1 is MNHEY and CDR2 is SVGAGI. The V gene lost 7 bases and the J gene lost 3 bases, with 18 bases spanning the gap. The CDR3 contains 15 residues. Written as DNA, the CDR3 is TGTGCCAGCAAGGGGGGGGCTAGGAGTGAAGAGACCCAGTACTTC. Translation gives CASKGGARSEETQYF.

The sample holds one count of this clone. This chain links TRBV27 with TRBJ2-1; 7 positions match TRBD2. Germline CDR1 reads MNHEY; CDR2 reads SMNVEV (reference sequence). With V trimmed by 6 bases and J by 0 bases, 20 bases remained unmatched. This CDR3 is built from 20 residues. CDR3 sequence reads: CASSPWSGASGPSSYNEQFF. The CDR3 region has the DNA TGTGCCAGCAGCCCATGGAGCGGGGCTAGCGGACCCTCCTCCTACAATGAGCAGTTCTTC.

V and J are TRBV9 and TRBJ2-5, with D possibly TRBD2 on 8 matching bases. There are 15 residues in the CDR3. V lost 3 bases to trimming and J lost 4 bases, with 16 bases between them. The V gene's germline CDR1 is SGDLS and CDR2 YYNGEE. CDR3 sequence reads: CASSAGGTVGETQYF. The CDR3 bases are TGTGCCAGCAGCGCGGGGGGGACAGTGGGAGAGACCCAGTACTTC. The variable domain in full, completed from reference TRBV9 and TRBJ2-5, reads DSGVTQTPKHLITATGQRVTLRCSPRSGDLSVYWYQQSLDQGLQFLIQYYNGEERAKGNILERFSAQQFPDLHSELNLSSLELGDSALYFCASSAGGTVGETQYFGPGTRLLVL.

This rearrangement joins TRBV5-1 to TRBJ2-2; D gene unclear. This CDR3 has 15 amino acids. Germline values: CDR1 SGHRS, CDR2 YFSETQ. V was clipped by 0 bases and J by 3 bases, with 9 bases between them. The CDR3 spells CASSLETPDTGELFF. CDR3 bases: TGCGCCAGCAGCTTGGAGACACCCGACACCGGGGAGCTGTTTTTT.

The V call is TRBV28, the J call TRBJ2-7; D is possibly TRBD1 (6 bases). CDR3 length: 13 amino acids. The germline gives CDR1 MDHEN, CDR2 SYDVKM. V was clipped by 8 bases and J by 2 bases, with 13 bases between them. CDR3 sequence reads: CASQGHGAYEQYF. In nucleotides, the CDR3 is TGTGCCAGCCAGGGGCACGGGGCCTACGAGCAGTACTTC.

The rearrangement uses TRBV19 and TRBJ1-1; D possibly corresponds to TRBD1 (5 bases). This CDR3 has 16 amino acids. V dropped 1 base and J dropped 1 base, with 13 bases sitting between them. CDR1 and CDR2 (germline): LNHDA, SQIVND (reference sequence). This CDR3 reads CASSIGGGPRNTEAFF. The CDR3 DNA is TGTGCCAGTAGTATAGGGGGGGGACCCCGGAACACTGAAGCTTTCTTT.

The chain is built from TRBV30 and TRBJ1-2; a weak D match, TRBD1 (5 bases). The V end lost 3 bases, the J end lost 4 bases, and 12 bases lay between the germline ends. Germline V gene data show CDR1 as GTSNPN and CDR2 as SVGIG (reference sequence). The CDR3 consists of 13 residues. CDR3 coding DNA: TGTGCCTGGAGCGTGACAGTAACCTATGGCTACACCTTC. It specifies CAWSVTVTYGYTF.

The chain couples TRBV6-5 to TRBJ2-5; TRBD2 matches at 8 bases. The germline gives CDR1 MNHEY, CDR2 SVGAGI. V trimming: 0 bases; J trimming: 5 bases; junction bases outside the gene matches: 5. This CDR3 region has 15 residues. DNA of the CDR3: TGTGCCAGCAGTTACTCGGGGACTAGTTCTGAGACCCAGTACTTC. Translation: CASSYSGTSSETQYF.

The rearrangement uses TRBV5-1 and TRBJ2-4, with a tentative D call TRBD2 (5 bases). CDR3 size: 16 residues. Trimming shortened V by 0 bases and J by 0 bases, and 10 bases separated the two germline ends. The germline gives CDR1 SGHRS, CDR2 YFSETQ. CDR3: CASSLGAVLAKNIQYF. The DNA for the CDR3 is TGCGCCAGCAGCTTGGGAGCGGTCCTAGCCAAAAACATTCAGTACTTC. The full variable domain, in which reference TRBV5-1 and TRBJ2-4 provide the parts outside the CDR3, is KAGVTQTPRYLIKTRGQQVTLSCSPISGHRSVSWYQQTPGQGLQFLFEYFSETQRNKGNFPGRFSGRQFSNSRSEMNVSTLELGDSALYLCASSLGAVLAKNIQYFGAGTRLSVL.

V is TRBV10-3 and J is TRBJ1-2; TRBD1 matches 8 bases. CDR3 length: 15 amino acids. With 5 bases clipped from V and 4 bases from J, the junction kept 9 bases outside the gene matches. Germline loops: CDR1 ENHRY, CDR2 SYGVKD. The CDR3 loop reads CAISSGQGGSYGYTF. As DNA, the CDR3 is TGTGCCATCAGTTCCGGACAGGGAGGTAGCTATGGCTACACCTTC.

The chain uses TRBV4-1 and TRBJ1-4, with 12 bases matching TRBD1. With V trimmed by 2 bases and J by 3 bases, 7 bases remained unmatched. CDR1 is MGHRA and CDR2 is YSYEKL in the germline V gene. This CDR3 has 18 residues. CDR3 DNA sequence: TGCGCCAGCAGCCAAACCCCGGGACAGGGGGCCGCTAATGAAAAACTGTTTTTT. Encoded protein: CASSQTPGQGAANEKLFF.

The table lists this clone with a count of one. This sequence joins TRBV7-9 and TRBJ2-3; tentative D call: TRBD2 (5 bases). This CDR3 comprises 15 residues. Germline loops: CDR1 SEHNR, CDR2 FQNEAQ (reference sequence). V dropped 4 bases and J dropped 3 bases, with 14 bases sitting between them. CDR3 region: CASSSGLKGTDTQYF. CDR3 in DNA: TGTGCCAGCAGCTCAGGACTGAAGGGAACAGATACGCAGTATTTT. The full variable domain, with the rest looked up from reference TRBV7-9 and TRBJ2-3, is DTGVSQNPRHKITKRGQNVTFRCDPISEHNRLYWYRQTLGQGPEFLTYFQNEAQLEKSRLLSDRFSAERPKGSFSTLEIQRTEQGDSAMYLCASSSGLKGTDTQYFGPGTRLTVL.